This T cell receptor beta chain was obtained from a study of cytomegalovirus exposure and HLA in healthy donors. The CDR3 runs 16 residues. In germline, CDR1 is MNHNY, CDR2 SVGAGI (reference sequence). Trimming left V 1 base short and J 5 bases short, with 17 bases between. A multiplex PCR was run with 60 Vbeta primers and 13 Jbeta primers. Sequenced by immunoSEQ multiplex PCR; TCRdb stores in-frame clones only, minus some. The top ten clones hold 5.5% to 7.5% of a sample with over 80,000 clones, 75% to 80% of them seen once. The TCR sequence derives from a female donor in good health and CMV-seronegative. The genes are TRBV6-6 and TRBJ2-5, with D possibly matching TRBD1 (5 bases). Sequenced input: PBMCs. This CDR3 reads CASSYFMVDAGETQYF. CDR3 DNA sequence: TGTGCCAGCAGTTACTTCATGGTCGATGCAGGGGAGACCCAGTACTTC.